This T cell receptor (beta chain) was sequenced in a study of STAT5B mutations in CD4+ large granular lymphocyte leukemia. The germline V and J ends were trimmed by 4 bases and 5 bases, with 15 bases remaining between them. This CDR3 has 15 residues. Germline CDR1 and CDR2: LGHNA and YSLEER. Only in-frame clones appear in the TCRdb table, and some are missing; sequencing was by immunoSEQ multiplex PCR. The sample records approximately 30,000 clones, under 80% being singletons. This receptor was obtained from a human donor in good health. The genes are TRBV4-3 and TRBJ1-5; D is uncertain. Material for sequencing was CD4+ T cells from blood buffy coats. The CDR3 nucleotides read TGCGCCAGCAGCCGACAAAGTGGCATGGATCAGCCCCAGCATTTT. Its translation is CASSRQSGMDQPQHF.